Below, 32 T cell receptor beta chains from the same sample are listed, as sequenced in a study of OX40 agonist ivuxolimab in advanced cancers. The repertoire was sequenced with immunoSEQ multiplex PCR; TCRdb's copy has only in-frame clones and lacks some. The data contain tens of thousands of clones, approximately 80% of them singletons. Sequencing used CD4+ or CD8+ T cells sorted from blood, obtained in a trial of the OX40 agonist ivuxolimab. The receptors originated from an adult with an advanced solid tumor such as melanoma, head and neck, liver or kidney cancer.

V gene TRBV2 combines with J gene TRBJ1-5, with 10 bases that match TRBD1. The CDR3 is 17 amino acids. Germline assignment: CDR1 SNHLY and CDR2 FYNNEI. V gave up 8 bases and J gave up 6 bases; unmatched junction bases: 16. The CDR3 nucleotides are TGTGCCAGCCAACACCCTAGAGACAGGGGGCTTAGTCAGCCCCAGCATTTT. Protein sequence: CASQHPRDRGLSQPQHF.

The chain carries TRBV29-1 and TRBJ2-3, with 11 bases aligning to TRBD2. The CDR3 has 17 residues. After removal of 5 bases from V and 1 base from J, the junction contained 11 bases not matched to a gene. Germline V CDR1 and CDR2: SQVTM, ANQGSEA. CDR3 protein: CSVTGLAESRGTDTQYF. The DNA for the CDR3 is TGCAGCGTTACGGGACTAGCGGAATCACGGGGCACAGATACGCAGTATTTT.

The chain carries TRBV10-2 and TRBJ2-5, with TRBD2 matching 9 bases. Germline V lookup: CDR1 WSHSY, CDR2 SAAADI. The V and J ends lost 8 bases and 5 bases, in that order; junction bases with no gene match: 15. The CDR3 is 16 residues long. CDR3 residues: CASRPVHSGGWETQYF. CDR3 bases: TGCGCCAGCCGTCCCGTCCATAGCGGGGGTTGGGAGACCCAGTACTTC.

CDR3 DNA: TGTGCCAGCAGCCCGTTCCCCGGGTACGAGCAGTACTTC. Its protein product is CASSPFPGYEQYF. The chain combines TRBV7-3 with TRBJ2-7; no reliable D call. Trimming took 5 bases from V and 4 from J, leaving 12 bases between them. The CDR3 covers 13 residues. The germline CDR1 and CDR2 sequences are SGHTA and FQGTGA.

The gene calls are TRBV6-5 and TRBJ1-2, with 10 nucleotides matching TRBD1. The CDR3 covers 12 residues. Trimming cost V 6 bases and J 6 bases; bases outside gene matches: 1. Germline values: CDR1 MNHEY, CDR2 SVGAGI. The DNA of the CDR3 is TGTGCCAGCAGAGGGACAGGGGATGGCTACACCTTC. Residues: CASRGTGDGYTF.

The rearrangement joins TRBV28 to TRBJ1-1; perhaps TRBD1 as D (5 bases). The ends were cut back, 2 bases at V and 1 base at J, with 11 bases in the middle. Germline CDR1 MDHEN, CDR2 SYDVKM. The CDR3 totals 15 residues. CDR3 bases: TGTGCCAGCAGTTTACTACAGGAGAAGAACACTGAAGCTTTCTTT. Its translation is CASSLLQEKNTEAFF. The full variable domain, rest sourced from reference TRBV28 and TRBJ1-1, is DVKVTQSSRYLVKRTGEKVFLECVQDMDHENMFWYRQDPGLGLRLIYFSYDVKMKEKGDIPEGYSVSREKKERFSLILESASTNQTSMYLCASSLLQEKNTEAFFGQGTRLTVV.

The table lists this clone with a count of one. The CDR3 DNA reads as TGTGCCAGCAGCTTAGTAGGACAGATCTATGGGGAGACCCAGTACTTC. Amino acids: CASSLVGQIYGETQYF. The rearrangement joins TRBV7-2 to TRBJ2-5; maybe TRBD1 (6 bases). This CDR3 is built from 16 residues. Trimming left V 1 base short and J 5 bases short, with 17 bases between. CDR1 SGHTA and CDR2 FQGNSA come from the germline V gene.

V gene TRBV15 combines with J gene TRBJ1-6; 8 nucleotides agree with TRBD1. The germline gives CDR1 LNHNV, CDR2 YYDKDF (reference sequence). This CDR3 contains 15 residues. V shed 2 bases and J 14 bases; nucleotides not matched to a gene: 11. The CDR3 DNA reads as TGTGCCACCAGCAGAAGGAGACAGGGGCTGGAAACCCTCCACTTT. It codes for CATSRRRQGLETLHF.

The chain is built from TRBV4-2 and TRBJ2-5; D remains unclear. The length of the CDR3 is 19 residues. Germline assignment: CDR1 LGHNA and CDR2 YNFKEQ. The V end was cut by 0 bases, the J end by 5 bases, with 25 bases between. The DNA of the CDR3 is TGTGCCAGCAGCCAAGATAATGGGGTGGGTTCAGGAATGGCCGAGACCCAGTACTTC. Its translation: CASSQDNGVGSGMAETQYF.

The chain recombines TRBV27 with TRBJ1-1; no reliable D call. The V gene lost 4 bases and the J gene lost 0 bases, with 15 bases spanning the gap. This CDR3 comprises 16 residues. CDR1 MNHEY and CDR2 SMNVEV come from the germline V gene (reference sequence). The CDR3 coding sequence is TGTGCCAGCAGTTCCGTTCTTATGCGCCTGAACACTGAAGCTTTCTTT. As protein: CASSSVLMRLNTEAFF.

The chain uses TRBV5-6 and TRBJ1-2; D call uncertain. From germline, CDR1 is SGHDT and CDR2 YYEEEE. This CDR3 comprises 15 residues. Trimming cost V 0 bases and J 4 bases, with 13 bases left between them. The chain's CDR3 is CASSLGRGFGYGYTF. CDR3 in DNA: TGTGCCAGCAGCTTGGGACGGGGATTCGGCTATGGCTACACCTTC. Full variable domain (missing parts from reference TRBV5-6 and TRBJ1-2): DAGVTQSPTHLIKTRGQQVTLRCSPKSGHDTVSWYQQALGQGPQFIFQYYEEEERQRGNFPDRFSGHQFPNYSSELNVNALLLGDSALYLCASSLGRGFGYGYTFGSGTRLTVV.

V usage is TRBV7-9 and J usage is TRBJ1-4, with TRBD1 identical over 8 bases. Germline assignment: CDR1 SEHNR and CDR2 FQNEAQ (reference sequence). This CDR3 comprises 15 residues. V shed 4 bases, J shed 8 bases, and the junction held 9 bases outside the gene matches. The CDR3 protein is CASSSAGTGSEKLFF. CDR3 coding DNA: TGTGCCAGCAGCTCCGCCGGGACAGGAAGCGAAAAACTGTTTTTT.

This chain's CDR3 is CASSSGQGSNVLTF. The CDR3, as DNA: TGTGCCAGCAGTTCGGGACAGGGGTCCAACGTCCTGACTTTC. The J gene is TRBJ2-6, the V gene TRBV27; 10 positions agree with TRBD1. The CDR3 spans 14 residues. Per the germline V gene, CDR1 is MNHEY and CDR2 is SMNVEV (reference sequence). Losses at the gene ends were 4 bases for V and 8 bases for J; bases not matched to a gene: 2.

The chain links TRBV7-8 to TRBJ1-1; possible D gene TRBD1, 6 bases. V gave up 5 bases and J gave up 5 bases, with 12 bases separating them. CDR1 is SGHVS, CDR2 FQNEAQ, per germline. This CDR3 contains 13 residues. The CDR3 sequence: CASSLGGGTEAFF. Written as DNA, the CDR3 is TGTGCCAGCAGCCTAGGGGGGGGGACTGAAGCTTTCTTT.

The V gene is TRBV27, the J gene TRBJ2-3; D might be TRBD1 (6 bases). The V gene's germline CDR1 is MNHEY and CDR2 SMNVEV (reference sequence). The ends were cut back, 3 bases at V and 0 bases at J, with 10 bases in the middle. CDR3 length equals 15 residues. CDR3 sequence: CASSFVGASTDTQYF. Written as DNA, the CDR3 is TGTGCCAGCAGTTTTGTGGGGGCAAGCACAGATACGCAGTATTTT.

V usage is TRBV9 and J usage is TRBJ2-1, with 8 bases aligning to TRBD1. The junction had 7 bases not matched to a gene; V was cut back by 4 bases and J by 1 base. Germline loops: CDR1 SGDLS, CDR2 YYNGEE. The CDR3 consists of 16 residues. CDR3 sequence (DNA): TGTGCCAGCAGCTCACCAGACAGGGGATCCTACAATGAGCAGTTCTTC. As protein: CASSSPDRGSYNEQFF.

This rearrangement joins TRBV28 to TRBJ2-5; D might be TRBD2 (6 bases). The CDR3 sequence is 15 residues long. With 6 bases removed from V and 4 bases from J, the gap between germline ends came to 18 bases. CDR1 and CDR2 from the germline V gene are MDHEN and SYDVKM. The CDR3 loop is CASRPLIGLIETQYF. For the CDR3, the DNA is TGTGCCAGCAGACCGCTCATCGGACTAATAGAGACCCAGTACTTC.

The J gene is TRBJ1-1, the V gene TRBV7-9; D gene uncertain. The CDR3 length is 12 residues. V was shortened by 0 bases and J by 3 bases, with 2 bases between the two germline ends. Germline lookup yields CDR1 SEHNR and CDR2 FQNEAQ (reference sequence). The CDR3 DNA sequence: TGTGCCAGCAGCTTAGCCCACACTGAAGCTTTCTTT. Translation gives CASSLAHTEAFF.

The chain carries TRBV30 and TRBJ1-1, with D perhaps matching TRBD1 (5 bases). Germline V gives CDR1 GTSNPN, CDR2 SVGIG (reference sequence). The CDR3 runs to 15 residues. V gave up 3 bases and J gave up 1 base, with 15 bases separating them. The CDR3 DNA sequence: TGTGCCTGGAGAACTCCCCCGGGACGGAACACTGAAGCTTTCTTT. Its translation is CAWRTPPGRNTEAFF. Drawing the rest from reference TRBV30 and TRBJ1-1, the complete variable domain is SQTIHQWPATLVQPVGSPLSLECTVEGTSNPNLYWYRQAAGRGLQLLFYSVGIGQISSEVPQNLSASRPQDRQFILSSKKLLLSDSGFYLCAWRTPPGRNTEAFFGQGTRLTVV.

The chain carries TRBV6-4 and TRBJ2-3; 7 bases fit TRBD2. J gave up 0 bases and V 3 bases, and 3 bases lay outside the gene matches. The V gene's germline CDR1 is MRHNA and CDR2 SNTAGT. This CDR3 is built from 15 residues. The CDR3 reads CASSDDGGSTDTQYF. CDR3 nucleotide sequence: TGTGCCAGCAGTGATGACGGGGGGAGCACAGATACGCAGTATTTT.

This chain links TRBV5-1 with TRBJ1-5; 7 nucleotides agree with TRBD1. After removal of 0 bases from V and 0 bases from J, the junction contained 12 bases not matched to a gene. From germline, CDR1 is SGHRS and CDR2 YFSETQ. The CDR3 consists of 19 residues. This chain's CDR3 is CASSLDFPGQNYSNQPQHF. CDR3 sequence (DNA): TGCGCCAGCAGCTTGGACTTCCCGGGACAGAACTATAGCAATCAGCCCCAGCATTTT.

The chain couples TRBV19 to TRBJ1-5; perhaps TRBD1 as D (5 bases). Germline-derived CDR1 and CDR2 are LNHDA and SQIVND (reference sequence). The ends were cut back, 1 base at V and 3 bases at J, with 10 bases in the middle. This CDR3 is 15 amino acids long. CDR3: CASSIGGAPNQPQHF. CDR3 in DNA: TGTGCCAGTAGTATAGGCGGGGCACCCAATCAGCCCCAGCATTTT.

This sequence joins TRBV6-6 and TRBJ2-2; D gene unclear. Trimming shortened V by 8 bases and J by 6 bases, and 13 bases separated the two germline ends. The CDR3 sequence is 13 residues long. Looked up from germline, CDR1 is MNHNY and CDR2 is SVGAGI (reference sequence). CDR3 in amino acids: CASVVTPPGELFF. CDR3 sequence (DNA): TGTGCCAGCGTAGTGACCCCCCCCGGGGAGCTGTTTTTT.

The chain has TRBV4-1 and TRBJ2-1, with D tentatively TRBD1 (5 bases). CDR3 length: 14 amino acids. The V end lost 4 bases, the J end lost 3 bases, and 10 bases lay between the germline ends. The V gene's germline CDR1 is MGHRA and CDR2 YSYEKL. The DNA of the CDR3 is TGCGCCAGCAGCCCGAGCAGGGACTACAATGAGCAGTTCTTC. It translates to CASSPSRDYNEQFF.

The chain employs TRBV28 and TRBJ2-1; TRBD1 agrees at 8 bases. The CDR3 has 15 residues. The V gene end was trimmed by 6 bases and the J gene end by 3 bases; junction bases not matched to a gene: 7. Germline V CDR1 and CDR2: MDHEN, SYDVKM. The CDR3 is CASREDRVDYNEQFF. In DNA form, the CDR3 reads TGTGCCAGCAGAGAGGACAGGGTGGACTACAATGAGCAGTTCTTC.

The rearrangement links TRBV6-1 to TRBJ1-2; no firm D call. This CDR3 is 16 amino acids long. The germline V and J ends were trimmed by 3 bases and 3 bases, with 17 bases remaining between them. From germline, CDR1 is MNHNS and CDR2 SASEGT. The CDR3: CASSDPLKGRHYGYTF. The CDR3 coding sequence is TGTGCCAGCAGTGACCCTCTAAAGGGTAGGCACTATGGCTACACCTTC.

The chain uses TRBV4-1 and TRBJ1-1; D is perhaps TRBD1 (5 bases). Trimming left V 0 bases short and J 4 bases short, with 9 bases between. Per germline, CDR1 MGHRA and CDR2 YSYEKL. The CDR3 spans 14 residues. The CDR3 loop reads CASSQEGPGTEAFF. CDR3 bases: TGCGCCAGCAGCCAAGAGGGGCCGGGCACTGAAGCTTTCTTT.

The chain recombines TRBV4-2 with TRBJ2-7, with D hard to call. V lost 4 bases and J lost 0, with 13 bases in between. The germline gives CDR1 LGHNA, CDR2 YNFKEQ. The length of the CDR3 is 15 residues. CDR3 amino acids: CASSPTMVSSYEQYF. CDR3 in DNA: TGTGCCAGCAGCCCTACAATGGTTAGCTCCTACGAGCAGTACTTC.

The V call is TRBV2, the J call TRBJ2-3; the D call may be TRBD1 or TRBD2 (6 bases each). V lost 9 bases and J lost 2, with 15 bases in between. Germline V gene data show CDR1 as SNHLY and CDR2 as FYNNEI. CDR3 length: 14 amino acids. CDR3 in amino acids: CARGASEPTDTQYF. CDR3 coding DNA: TGTGCCAGGGGGGCTAGCGAACCCACAGATACGCAGTATTTT.

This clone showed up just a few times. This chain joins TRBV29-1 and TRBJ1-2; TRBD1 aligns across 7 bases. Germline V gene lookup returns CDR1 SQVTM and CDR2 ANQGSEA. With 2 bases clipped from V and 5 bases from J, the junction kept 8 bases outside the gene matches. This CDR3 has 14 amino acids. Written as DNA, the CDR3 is TGCAGCGTTGAACCCACAGGGGAGTATTATGGCTACACCTTC. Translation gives CSVEPTGEYYGYTF.

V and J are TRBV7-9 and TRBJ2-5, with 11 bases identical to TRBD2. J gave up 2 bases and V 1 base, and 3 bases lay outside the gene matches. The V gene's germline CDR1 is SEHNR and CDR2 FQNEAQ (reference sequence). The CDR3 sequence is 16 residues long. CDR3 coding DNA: TGTGCCAGCAGCTTAGAGTTAGCGGGGGGGCAAGAGACCCAGTACTTC. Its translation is CASSLELAGGQETQYF.

The CDR3 is CASSLGGGGNEQFF. CDR3 nucleotides: TGCGCCAGCAGCCTCGGCGGAGGGGGGAATGAGCAGTTCTTC. The chain uses TRBV4-1 and TRBJ2-1; D is perhaps TRBD1 or TRBD2 (6 bases each). The germline CDR1 and CDR2 sequences are MGHRA and YSYEKL. V lost 4 bases to trimming and J lost 7 bases, with 14 bases between them. There are 14 residues in the CDR3.